These T cell receptor beta chains were read from a single sample in a study of cytomegalovirus exposure and HLA in healthy donors. Generated by immunoSEQ multiplex PCR, the TCRdb table keeps only in-frame clones and is missing some. The sample holds over 40,000 clones, about three quarters seen once. Specimen: PBMCs. These receptor sequences come from a woman between 35 and 50 years old in good health and CMV-seropositive. The CDR3 runs from the conserved cysteine through the conserved F or W. Each record gives: D gene, clone size, J gene, V gene, CDR3 length, CDR3 DNA, CDR3 protein. The D gene is left open where the match is weak. Rows may omit the clone size; those that give it use once, few, many or a size class.

D: .; size: .; J: TRBJ1-4; V: TRBV5-1; length: 16; DNA: TGCGCCAGCAATCCAGGCGGGGCGGCAACTAATGAAAAACTGTTTTTT; CDR3: CASNPGGAATNEKLFF
D: TRBD1; size: .; J: TRBJ1-2; V: TRBV28; length: 14; DNA: TGTGCCAGCAGCACCCAGGGACAGGGGATTGGCTACACCTTC; CDR3: CASSTQGQGIGYTF
D: .; size: .; J: TRBJ1-2; V: TRBV19; length: 12; DNA: TGTGCCAGTAGTACTCCGCGGGCCGGCTACACCTTC; CDR3: CASSTPRAGYTF
D: TRBD1; size: few; J: TRBJ1-5; V: TRBV28; length: 15; DNA: TGTGCCAGCACTGAAGGACAGGGAAGAAATCAGCCCCAGCATTTT; CDR3: CASTEGQGRNQPQHF
D: .; size: few; J: TRBJ1-2; V: TRBV20-1; length: 11; DNA: TGCAGTGTTTTCTCTAACTATGGCTACACCTTC; CDR3: CSVFSNYGYTF
D: .; size: .; J: TRBJ2-5; V: TRBV6-1; length: 15; DNA: TGTGCCAGCAGAGCACAGGGCCCTCAATCTTGGACCCAGTACTTC; CDR3: CASRAQGPQSWTQYF
D: .; size: .; J: TRBJ2-7; V: TRBV6-1; length: 10; DNA: TGTGCCAGTAATTTCCCAGACACGTACTTC; CDR3: CASNFPDTYF
D: .; size: few; J: TRBJ2-1; V: TRBV29-1; length: 17; DNA: TGCAGCGTTGTCCCTCCAGGGCGCGGTAGCTCCTACAATGAGCAGTTCTTC; CDR3: CSVVPPGRGSSYNEQFF
D: .; size: .; J: TRBJ2-1; V: TRBV19; length: 14; DNA: TGTGCCAGCACCTTCGAGAGGGCTGAGGATGAGCAGTTCTTC; CDR3: CASTFERAEDEQFF
D: TRBD1; size: .; J: TRBJ1-1; V: TRBV6-1; length: 14; DNA: TGTGCCAGCAGATGGACAGGAGTTCCCCCTGAAGCTTTCTTT; CDR3: CASRWTGVPPEAFF
D: .; size: .; J: TRBJ2-7; V: TRBV5-4; length: 15; DNA: TGTGCCAGCAGCTTGGGTGACAGGGCCCGGGGGGAGCAGTACTTC; CDR3: CASSLGDRARGEQYF
D: .; size: .; J: TRBJ2-7; V: TRBV11-2; length: 13; DNA: TGTGCCAGCAGCCCTTGGGGTCGGGATGAGCAGTACTTC; CDR3: CASSPWGRDEQYF
D: .; size: .; J: TRBJ2-6; V: TRBV4-3; length: 18; DNA: TGCGCCAGCAGCCAAGACTCCGGCGGAGGATCTGGGGCCAACGTCCTGACTTTC; CDR3: CASSQDSGGGSGANVLTF
D: .; size: few; J: TRBJ2-5; V: TRBV6-1; length: 14; DNA: TGTGCCAGCAGTGGGGGCTTGGTCCAAGAGACCCAGTACTTC; CDR3: CASSGGLVQETQYF
D: .; size: .; J: TRBJ1-5; V: TRBV28; length: 14; DNA: TGTGCCAGCAGTCCGGGACACCCCACTCAGCCCCAGCATTTT; CDR3: CASSPGHPTQPQHF
D: .; size: .; J: TRBJ2-2; V: TRBV6-6; length: 16; DNA: TGTGCCAGCAGTTACGTCTCCGGGACACGGGCCGGGGAGCTGTTTTTT; CDR3: CASSYVSGTRAGELFF
D: TRBD2; size: few; J: TRBJ2-1; V: TRBV6-4; length: 14; DNA: TGTGCCAGCAGTGAAGCGGGGGGATACAATGAGCAGTTCTTC; CDR3: CASSEAGGYNEQFF
D: .; size: .; J: TRBJ2-7; V: TRBV2; length: 14; DNA: TGTGCCAGCAGGGAGACAGGGAGGCCATACGAGCAGTACTTC; CDR3: CASRETGRPYEQYF
D: TRBD1; size: .; J: TRBJ1-3; V: TRBV25-1; length: 15; DNA: TGTGCCAGCAGTGAGGGAGGGACAGGGAGAAACACCATATATTTT; CDR3: CASSEGGTGRNTIYF
D: TRBD1; size: .; J: TRBJ2-7; V: TRBV6-1; length: 12; DNA: TGTGCCAGCAGTGGGGGACAGGGAGGGGAGTACTTC; CDR3: CASSGGQGGEYF
D: TRBD1; size: .; J: TRBJ2-5; V: TRBV4-2; length: 15; DNA: TGTGCCAGCAGCCCTCAAGTAGGGACAGAAGAGACCCAGTACTTC; CDR3: CASSPQVGTEETQYF
D: TRBD2; size: .; J: TRBJ2-5; V: TRBV28; length: 11; DNA: TGTGCCAGCAGTTCCCGGACTAGCCAGTACTTC; CDR3: CASSSRTSQYF
D: .; size: .; J: TRBJ2-7; V: TRBV20-1; length: 11; DNA: TGCAGTGCTAGCCCCGCGGGCGAGCAGTACTTC; CDR3: CSASPAGEQYF
D: TRBD1; size: .; J: TRBJ1-5; V: TRBV7-9; length: 13; DNA: TGTGCCAGCAGTACAGGGGCTCATCAGCCCCAGCATTTT; CDR3: CASSTGAHQPQHF
D: .; size: .; J: TRBJ2-5; V: TRBV19; length: 12; DNA: TGTGCCAGTAGTGGGGGGAAGGAGACCCAGTACTTC; CDR3: CASSGGKETQYF
D: .; size: few; J: TRBJ1-6; V: TRBV25-1; length: 14; DNA: TGTGCCAGCAGTCTTGGTCAGGGGAATTCACCCCTCCACTTT; CDR3: CASSLGQGNSPLHF
D: TRBD2; size: once; J: TRBJ2-5; V: TRBV7-9; length: 16; DNA: TGTGCCAGCAGCCTGCAGACTAGCGGGGGTACAGAGACCCAGTACTTC; CDR3: CASSLQTSGGTETQYF
D: .; size: .; J: TRBJ1-1; V: TRBV28; length: 12; DNA: TGTGCCAGCAGTTTTGGTAACAGCAAAGCTTTCTTT; CDR3: CASSFGNSKAFF
D: .; size: .; J: TRBJ2-7; V: TRBV10-3; length: 13; DNA: TGTGCCATCGGTTGGGGGGACAGAACTGAGCAGTACTTC; CDR3: CAIGWGDRTEQYF
D: TRBD1; size: .; J: TRBJ2-5; V: TRBV7-9; length: 16; DNA: TGTGCCAGCAGCCTGGGAGACAGGGGGCCATCAGAGACCCAGTACTTC; CDR3: CASSLGDRGPSETQYF
D: TRBD1; size: .; J: TRBJ1-1; V: TRBV2; length: 13; DNA: TGTGCCAGCAGGACAGGGGGCGTCCCGAGCGCTTTCTTT; CDR3: CASRTGGVPSAFF
D: .; size: .; J: TRBJ2-7; V: TRBV5-1; length: 14; DNA: TGCGCCAGCAGCTGGGGGACACAAGCCTACGAGCAGTACTTC; CDR3: CASSWGTQAYEQYF
D: TRBD1; size: .; J: TRBJ1-6; V: TRBV4-1; length: 17; DNA: TGCGCCAGCAGCCAAGGCTCAGGCCGACAGGGAGGTTCACCCCTCCACTTT; CDR3: CASSQGSGRQGGSPLHF
D: TRBD1; size: .; J: TRBJ1-1; V: TRBV5-8; length: 16; DNA: TGTGCCAGCAGCCACAGGACAGGCGGGGTTGGAACTGAAGCTTTCTTT; CDR3: CASSHRTGGVGTEAFF
D: .; size: .; J: TRBJ2-1; V: TRBV4-1; length: 16; DNA: TGCGCCAGCAGCCAAGATAGGGCAGGGAACCGGAATGAGCAGTTCTTC; CDR3: CASSQDRAGNRNEQFF
D: .; size: .; J: TRBJ2-5; V: TRBV4-1; length: 16; DNA: TGCGCCAGCAGCCAAGAAAGTTCATATAGGGGCGAGACCCAGTACTTC; CDR3: CASSQESSYRGETQYF
D: .; size: .; J: TRBJ2-6; V: TRBV18; length: 17; DNA: TGTGCCAGCTCATCTAGCCGGACAGCTTCTGGGGCCAACGTCCTGACTTTC; CDR3: CASSSSRTASGANVLTF
D: TRBD1; size: .; J: TRBJ2-2; V: TRBV6-5; length: 14; DNA: TGTGCCAGCGGGACAGGGTGGGGCACCGGGGAGCTGTTTTTT; CDR3: CASGTGWGTGELFF
D: .; size: .; J: TRBJ2-7; V: TRBV29-1; length: 12; DNA: TGCAGCGTTGAAATTAGCTCCTACGAGCAGTACTTC; CDR3: CSVEISSYEQYF
D: .; size: .; J: TRBJ1-2; V: TRBV5-1; length: 15; DNA: TGCGCCAGCAGCGCGACAGGACTGTGGGGGCATGGCTACACCTTC; CDR3: CASSATGLWGHGYTF
D: .; size: .; J: TRBJ1-4; V: TRBV4-3; length: 17; DNA: TGCGCCAGCAGCCAAGATGGGGCGACGGCGACTAATGAAAAACTGTTTTTT; CDR3: CASSQDGATATNEKLFF
D: TRBD1; size: .; J: TRBJ1-6; V: TRBV2; length: 17; DNA: TGTGCCAGCAGCCTCACCGGGACAGGGCGGGGGGATTCACCCCTCCACTTT; CDR3: CASSLTGTGRGDSPLHF
D: TRBD2; size: once; J: TRBJ2-7; V: TRBV11-2; length: 17; DNA: TGTGCCAGCAGCTTAAGGAGCGGGGGGGCTGACTCCTACGAGCAGTACTTC; CDR3: CASSLRSGGADSYEQYF
D: TRBD2; size: .; J: TRBJ2-3; V: TRBV9; length: 17; DNA: TGTGCCAGCAGCGTGAGTTCTCGCGGGGGGGCCGGAGATACGCAGTATTTT; CDR3: CASSVSSRGGAGDTQYF
D: TRBD2; size: .; J: TRBJ2-3; V: TRBV27; length: 14; DNA: TGTGCCAGCAGTTTTGGGGGGGGCACAGATACGCAGTATTTT; CDR3: CASSFGGGTDTQYF
D: .; size: .; J: TRBJ1-3; V: TRBV19; length: 14; DNA: TGTGCCAGTAGTACACAGGTCTCTGGAAACACCATATATTTT; CDR3: CASSTQVSGNTIYF
D: .; size: .; J: TRBJ1-1; V: TRBV2; length: 14; DNA: TGTGCCAGCAGTGAACGGGGGGGGAACACTGAAGCTTTCTTT; CDR3: CASSERGGNTEAFF
D: .; size: once; J: TRBJ1-1; V: TRBV28; length: 13; DNA: TGTGCCAGCAGTTTATCCCCTAGGCCTGAAGCTTTCTTT; CDR3: CASSLSPRPEAFF
D: TRBD1; size: .; J: TRBJ1-1; V: TRBV30; length: 13; DNA: TGTGCCTGGAGTGTACAGGGGGCGGGTGAAGCTTTCTTT; CDR3: CAWSVQGAGEAFF
D: TRBD1; size: .; J: TRBJ1-5; V: TRBV28; length: 15; DNA: TGTGCCAGCAGAGGGACAGGGGGCAATACTCAGCCCCAGCATTTT; CDR3: CASRGTGGNTQPQHF